Given below is one TCR beta chain in context. Source study methods: From reference gene primer amplification, estimates of nucleated cell counts were derived. Data came from immunoSEQ multiplex PCR; TCRdb stores just in-frame clones and leaves some out. V, J and clone size derive from that table, while D and trimming were established from the DNA sequence. The table lists approximately 99,000 clones, roughly 86% of them singletons, with 15% to 20% in the top ten. The data were taken from a study of blood T cell repertoires in COVID-19. Overall study: The United States, Italy and Spain were the sources of the acute and convalescent COVID-19 samples. Nucleic acid was either cDNA or gDNA, and it came from T cells, B-cell-depleted T cells, or PBMCs.

J gave up 6 bases and V 10 bases, and 7 bases lay outside the gene matches. The germline CDR1 and CDR2 sequences are LNHDA and SQIVND (reference sequence). The length of the CDR3 is 12 residues. The TCR comes from a human donor in a cohort sampled during active COVID-19. The sequenced material came from peripheral blood. V and J are TRBV19 and TRBJ1-1, with 8 bases fitting TRBD1. CDR3 in amino acids: CATRQGYSEAFF. The CDR3 nucleotides read TGTGCCACCCGACAGGGGTACTCTGAAGCTTTCTTT.